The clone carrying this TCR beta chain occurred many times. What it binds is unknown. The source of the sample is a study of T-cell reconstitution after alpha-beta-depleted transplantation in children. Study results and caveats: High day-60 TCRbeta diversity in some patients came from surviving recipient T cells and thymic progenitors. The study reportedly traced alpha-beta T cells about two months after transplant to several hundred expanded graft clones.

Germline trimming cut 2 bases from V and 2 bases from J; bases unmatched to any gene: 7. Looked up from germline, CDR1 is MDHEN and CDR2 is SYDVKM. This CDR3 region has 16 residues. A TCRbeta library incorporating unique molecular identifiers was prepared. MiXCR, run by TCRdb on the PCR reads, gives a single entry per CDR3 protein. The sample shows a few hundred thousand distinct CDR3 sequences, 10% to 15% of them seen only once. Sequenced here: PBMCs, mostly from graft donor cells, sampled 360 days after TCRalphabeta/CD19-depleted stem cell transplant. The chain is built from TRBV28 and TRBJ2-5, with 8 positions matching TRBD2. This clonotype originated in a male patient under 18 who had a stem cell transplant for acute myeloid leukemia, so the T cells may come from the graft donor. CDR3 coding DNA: TGTGCCAGCAGTTTACCAGGACTAGCATTTCAAGAGACCCAGTACTTC. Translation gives CASSLPGLAFQETQYF.